This passage covers 18 T cell receptor beta chains from one sample sequenced in a study of early T cells in non-severe SARS-CoV-2 infection. TCRdb reanalysed the 5' RACE reads using MiXCR and keeps one entry per CDR3 protein. The sample lists under 70,000 distinct CDR3 sequences, around a tenth occurring once. The specimen sequenced was whole blood. The receptors were gathered from an adult who was a healthcare worker with PCR-confirmed SARS-CoV-2 infection or an uninfected control (not recorded which).

This clonotype was picked up many times. The J gene is TRBJ1-2, the V gene TRBV20-1; maybe TRBD1 (6 bases). Deletions cut 0 bases from V and 4 bases from J, with 15 bases between. This CDR3 has 15 amino acids. The germline V gene has CDR1 DFQATT and CDR2 SNEGSKA (reference sequence). The CDR3 protein is CSARDGTTSFYGYTF. The CDR3 nucleotides are TGCAGTGCTAGAGACGGGACAACTTCATTCTATGGCTACACCTTC.

This chain joins TRBV3-1 and TRBJ2-7, with TRBD1 identical over 10 bases. Germline V gives CDR1 LGHDT, CDR2 YNNKEL (reference sequence). The CDR3 length is 16 residues. V lost 0 bases to trimming and J lost 8 bases; unmatched junction nucleotides: 10. The CDR3 DNA reads TGTGCCAGCAGCCAAGAAGGCGCCGGGACAGGGGTTAAGCAGTACTTC. Its protein is CASSQEGAGTGVKQYF.

This clonotype was seen a handful of times. The chain carries TRBV20-1 and TRBJ2-1; 11 positions agree with TRBD2. Looked up from germline, CDR1 is DFQATT and CDR2 is SNEGSKA (reference sequence). V gave up 3 bases and J gave up 6 bases; unmatched junction bases: 10. The CDR3 is 16 amino acids. In nucleotides, the CDR3 is TGCAGTGCTAGCCCCCTAACTAGCGGGGGAGGCAATGAGCAGTTCTTC. The encoded protein is CSASPLTSGGGNEQFF.

This clonotype was detected once. The genes are TRBV3-1 and TRBJ2-3, with D perhaps TRBD1 (7 bases). The germline V gene has CDR1 LGHDT and CDR2 YNNKEL (reference sequence). V dropped 8 bases and J dropped 0 bases, with 12 bases sitting between them. The CDR3 extends over 14 amino acids. The CDR3: CASGQEGSTDTQYF. CDR3 nucleotides: TGTGCCAGCGGACAGGAGGGGAGCACAGATACGCAGTATTTT.

Only a few counts were recorded for this clonotype. The genes are TRBV18 and TRBJ1-1, with a possible D match to TRBD1 (6 bases). CDR1 is KGHSH and CDR2 is LQKENI in the germline V gene. Trimming pared 3 bases from V and 6 bases from J, leaving 17 bases between. This CDR3 contains 15 residues. The CDR3 coding sequence is TGTGCCAGCTCACCGGAAGGCAGGGGCCTGGCTGAAGCTTTCTTT. It encodes CASSPEGRGLAEAFF.

This clonotype was seen a few times. This sequence joins TRBV29-1 and TRBJ2-7; the D is unclear. CDR3 length: 12 amino acids. Germline CDR1 SQVTM, CDR2 ANQGSEA. V lost 5 bases and J lost 4, with 12 bases in between. DNA for the CDR3: TGCAGCGTTTCCCATGATCGGTACGAGCAGTACTTC. It specifies CSVSHDRYEQYF.

This clonotype was found many times. V and J are TRBV12-3 or TRBV12-4 and TRBJ1-5, with D unclear. The V and J ends lost 1 base and 4 bases respectively, with 8 bases between them. The CDR3 contains 14 residues. Written as DNA, the CDR3 is TGTGCCAGCAGTTTAGGCGGAGGGAATCAGCCCCAGCATTTT. Translation: CASSLGGGNQPQHF.

This clonotype was counted only a few times. The chain couples TRBV4-1 to TRBJ2-1, with 11 bases aligning to TRBD2. The CDR3 sequence is 17 residues long. V shed 0 bases and J 7 bases; nucleotides not matched to a gene: 8. The V gene's germline CDR1 is MGHRA and CDR2 YSYEKL. The CDR3 loop reads CASSQEGSLAGGNEQFF. The DNA of the CDR3 is TGCGCCAGCAGCCAAGAGGGCAGCTTAGCGGGGGGGAATGAGCAGTTCTTC.

The chain is built from TRBV7-6 and TRBJ2-1, with 7 bases that match TRBD1. CDR1 is SGHVS, CDR2 FNYEAQ, per germline. The CDR3 extends over 17 amino acids. With V trimmed by 5 bases and J by 2 bases, 12 bases remained unmatched. CDR3: CASSPLWGTVTYNEQFF. The DNA for the CDR3 is TGTGCCAGCAGCCCCCTTTGGGGGACAGTTACCTACAATGAGCAGTTCTTC.

This clonotype was seen only a few times. The chain is built from TRBV12-3 or TRBV12-4 and TRBJ1-2, with D possibly being TRBD1 (6 bases). The CDR3 contains 13 residues. Trimming pared 2 bases from V and 4 bases from J, leaving 8 bases between. CDR3: CASSLRDIYGYTF. CDR3 sequence (DNA): TGTGCCAGCAGTTTAAGGGACATCTATGGCTACACCTTC.

The CDR3 coding sequence is TGTGCCAGCAGTTGGGGACGTCTGGCCGGGGAGCTGTTTTTT. Translating gives CASSWGRLAGELFF. The rearrangement joins TRBV12-3 or TRBV12-4 to TRBJ2-2; D may correspond to TRBD1 or TRBD2 (5 bases each). V gave up 4 bases and J gave up 6 bases, with 12 bases separating them. This CDR3 has 14 residues.

This clonotype was seen repeatedly, ten times or more. The chain joins TRBV7-9 to TRBJ1-5, with D unclear. The V gene lost 3 bases and the J gene lost 7 bases, with 13 bases spanning the gap. Germline-derived CDR1 and CDR2 are SEHNR and FQNEAQ (reference sequence). The length of the CDR3 is 14 residues. CDR3 nucleotides: TGTGCCAGCAGCTTCGAGGGCAGCGGGCAGCCCCAGCATTTT. The encoded protein is CASSFEGSGQPQHF.

The V call is TRBV20-1, the J call TRBJ2-5; 8 bases agree with TRBD2. After removal of 1 base from V and 2 bases from J, the junction contained 3 bases not matched to a gene. In germline, CDR1 is DFQATT, CDR2 SNEGSKA (reference sequence). The CDR3 has 14 amino acids. CDR3 bases: TGCAGTGCTAGAGGTACTAGCGGTCAAGAGACCCAGTACTTC. The encoded protein is CSARGTSGQETQYF.

This clonotype appeared many times. J is TRBJ2-3 and V is TRBV7-9, with D perhaps matching TRBD1 or TRBD2 (5 bases each). In germline, CDR1 is SEHNR, CDR2 FQNEAQ (reference sequence). The CDR3 runs 17 residues. V lost 0 bases and J 3 bases, leaving 16 bases between the germline ends. The chain's CDR3 is CASSLAVSGSRTDTQYF. The CDR3 DNA sequence: TGTGCCAGCAGCTTAGCGGTCTCAGGGAGTCGTACAGATACGCAGTATTTT.

This clonotype was seen at least ten times. The J gene is TRBJ1-4, the V gene TRBV5-6; tentatively, D is TRBD1 (6 bases). Between the trimmed V and J ends, which lost 4 bases and 8 bases, there was a span of 15 bases. This CDR3 has 14 amino acids. In germline, CDR1 is SGHDT, CDR2 YYEEEE. The CDR3 spells CASSGYRDSEKLFF. In nucleotides, the CDR3 is TGTGCCAGCAGCGGATACAGGGATTCCGAAAAACTGTTTTTT.

This clonotype was observed many times. This chain uses TRBV19 with TRBJ1-2, with 8 bases aligning to TRBD1. The CDR3 length is 17 residues. Trimming took 0 bases from V and 5 from J; bases not matched to a gene: 11. The germline gives CDR1 LNHDA, CDR2 SQIVND (reference sequence). The CDR3 is CASSIDASGGARYGYTF. For the CDR3, the DNA is TGTGCCAGTAGTATAGATGCTTCAGGGGGCGCGAGGTATGGCTACACCTTC.

This clonotype was seen ten or more times. For the CDR3, the DNA is TGCAGTGCTAGAGATCAAAGGCAGGGGGCTTCCTACGAGCAGTACTTC. Protein: CSARDQRQGASYEQYF. The chain uses TRBV20-1 and TRBJ2-7, with TRBD1 matching over 8 bases. The V gene end was trimmed by 0 bases and the J gene end by 1 base; junction bases not matched to a gene: 8. In germline, CDR1 is DFQATT, CDR2 SNEGSKA (reference sequence). The CDR3 consists of 16 residues.

V usage is TRBV30 and J usage is TRBJ2-2; 7 nucleotides match TRBD1. In germline, CDR1 is GTSNPN, CDR2 SVGIG (reference sequence). V was pared by 8 bases and J by 0 bases, with 9 bases of the junction left unmatched. The CDR3 runs to 15 residues. The CDR3 DNA sequence: TGTGCCAAAACAACAGGGGCCACGAACACCGGGGAGCTGTTTTTT. It yields the protein CAKTTGATNTGELFF.